This TCR beta chain was recovered during a study of blood T cells in healthy people across ages. For the second PCR, which ran for roughly 7 to 11 cycles, a sample-barcoded 5' primer and a J-beta primer mix were used. TCRdb processed the 5' RACE reads anew with MiXCR; each CDR3 protein has one entry. The data hold 800,000 or so distinct CDR3 sequences, with around 50% observed a single time. There are 15 residues in the CDR3. V shed 4 bases, J shed 6 bases, and the junction held 4 bases outside the gene matches. Germline-derived CDR1 and CDR2 are LGHDT and YNNKEL (reference sequence). V and J are TRBV3-1 and TRBJ2-3; TRBD2 agrees at 13 bases. The sequenced sample consisted of blood. The receptor's source is an elderly man in good health. This chain's CDR3 is CASSLRTSGSDTQYF. CDR3 DNA: TGTGCCAGCAGCCTCCGGACTAGCGGGAGCGATACGCAGTATTTT.